This T cell receptor beta chain was profiled in a study of OX40 agonist ivuxolimab in advanced cancers. Study overall: Ivuxolimab is an agonistic anti-OX40 (CD134) antibody, and patients were treated with it. A male proportion of 82.7% was recorded, with mean age roughly 62 years and range roughly 23 to 79. Study findings and constraints: On average, CD8+ T cells had more expanded clones than CD4+.

The germline V and J ends were trimmed by 1 base and 3 bases, with 11 bases remaining between them. The CDR3 contains 14 residues. Looked up from germline, CDR1 is SGHNT and CDR2 is YYREEE (reference sequence). As regards this clone: Its antigen is not identified.

This table comes from immunoSEQ multiplex PCR, and its TCRdb copy is limited to in-frame clones, with some not included. The profile shows tens of thousands of clones, approximately 89% of them singletons. This rearrangement joins TRBV5-4 to TRBJ2-7; D is undetermined. The receptor was isolated from an adult with an advanced solid tumor such as melanoma, head and neck, liver or kidney cancer. The material was CD4+ or CD8+ T cells sorted from blood, obtained in a trial of the OX40 agonist ivuxolimab. CDR3 bases: TGTGCCAGCAGCTTGTACGGCGCGTTCTACGAGCAGTACTTC. This gives the protein CASSLYGAFYEQYF.